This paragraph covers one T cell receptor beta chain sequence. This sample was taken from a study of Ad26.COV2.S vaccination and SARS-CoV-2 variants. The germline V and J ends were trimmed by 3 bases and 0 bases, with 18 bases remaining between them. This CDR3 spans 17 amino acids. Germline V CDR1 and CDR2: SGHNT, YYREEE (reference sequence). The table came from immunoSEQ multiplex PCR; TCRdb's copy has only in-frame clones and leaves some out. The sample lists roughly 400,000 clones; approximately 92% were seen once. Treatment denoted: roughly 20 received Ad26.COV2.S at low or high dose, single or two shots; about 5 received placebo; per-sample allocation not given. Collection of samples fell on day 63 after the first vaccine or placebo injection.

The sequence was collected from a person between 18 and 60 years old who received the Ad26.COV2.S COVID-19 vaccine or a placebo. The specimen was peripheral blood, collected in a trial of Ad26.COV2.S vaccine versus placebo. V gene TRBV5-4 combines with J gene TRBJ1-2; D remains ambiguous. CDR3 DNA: TGTGCCAGCAGCTACGCCCCCCCGGTCCTAGCTAACTATGGCTACACCTTC. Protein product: CASSYAPPVLANYGYTF.